The 24 T cell receptor beta chains given below trace back to one sample, sequenced in a study of blood T cell repertoires in COVID-19. The table came from immunoSEQ multiplex PCR; TCRdb's copy has only in-frame clones and leaves some out. This table has approximately 230,000 clones, about nine tenths appearing once. The specimen sequenced was PBMCs or T cells enriched from blood (not recorded which). The receptors were sampled from a man aged 40-49 years who had recovered from COVID-19.

The chain combines TRBV12-2 with TRBJ1-6; TRBD1 was called by the table and not checked on the DNA. TRBV12-2 is marked as a pseudogene. The CDR3 contains 14 residues. As DNA, the CDR3 is TGTGCAAGTCGCCATGGGCCGAGTAATTCACCCCTCCACTTT. This sequence encodes CASRHGPSNSPLHF.

The genes are TRBV9 and TRBJ2-7; unclear D gene. V dropped 0 bases and J dropped 7 bases, with 11 bases sitting between them. The germline CDR1 and CDR2 sequences are SGDLS and YYNGEE. The CDR3 consists of 13 residues. The CDR3 protein is CASSVAHAGEQYF. CDR3 nucleotides: TGTGCCAGCAGCGTAGCTCATGCCGGGGAGCAGTACTTC.

This clone has only a few counts. The CDR3: CATSAPGLYEQYF. The DNA of the CDR3 is TGTGCCACCAGTGCCCCAGGACTGTACGAGCAGTACTTC. The chain carries TRBV24-1 and TRBJ2-7; tentatively, D is TRBD2 (5 bases). The CDR3 consists of 13 residues. Per the germline V gene, CDR1 is KGHDR and CDR2 is SFDVKD. Trimming shortened V by 5 bases and J by 4 bases, and 11 bases separated the two germline ends.

This chain links TRBV4-2 with TRBJ2-1; TRBD2 matches 11 bases. This CDR3 is built from 17 residues. Trimming took 3 bases from V and 2 from J; bases not matched to a gene: 6. Per germline, CDR1 LGHNA and CDR2 YNFKEQ. The CDR3 protein is CASSQDTSGSAYNEQFF. For the CDR3, the DNA is TGTGCCAGCAGCCAGGACACTAGCGGGAGTGCCTACAATGAGCAGTTCTTC.

The rearrangement uses TRBV5-8 and TRBJ2-2, with a possible D match to TRBD2 (6 bases). Germline V gives CDR1 SGHTS, CDR2 YDEGEE. The CDR3 length is 13 residues. Trimming pared 2 bases from V and 6 bases from J, leaving 8 bases between. Here the CDR3 reads CASSFRGAGELFF. CDR3 in DNA: TGTGCCAGCAGCTTCCGCGGGGCCGGGGAGCTGTTTTTT. The full variable domain, in which reference TRBV5-8 and TRBJ2-2 provide the parts outside the CDR3, is EAGVTQSPTHLIKTRGQQATLRCSPISGHTSVYWYQQALGLGLQFLLWYDEGEERNRGNFPPRFSGRQFPNYSSELNVNALELEDSALYLCASSFRGAGELFFGEGSRLTVL.

This rearrangement joins TRBV6-2 or TRBV6-3 to TRBJ1-1; 7 bases are a match to TRBD1. V lost 2 bases and J lost 1; bases outside the gene matches: 7. The CDR3 consists of 16 residues. Germline CDR1 and CDR2: MNHEY and SVGEGT. The DNA of the CDR3 is TGTGCCAGCAGTTACCTAGGGGGCACTGGGAACACTGAAGCTTTCTTT. Its protein is CASSYLGGTGNTEAFF.

This sequence joins TRBV5-4 and TRBJ2-5; TRBD2 matches at 9 bases. Looked up from germline, CDR1 is SGHNT and CDR2 is YYREEE (reference sequence). This CDR3 spans 14 amino acids. The ends lost 3 bases at V and 5 bases at J; junction bases unmatched: 5. In DNA, the CDR3 is TGTGCCAGCAGCTATAGCGGGGGTCTGGAGACCCAGTACTTC. Encoded protein: CASSYSGGLETQYF.

The CDR3, as DNA: TGTGCCAGCAGCGTAGGGTCAGGGGGCGGCTACGAGCAGTACTTC. The encoded protein is CASSVGSGGGYEQYF. V gene TRBV9 combines with J gene TRBJ2-7, with TRBD1 identical over 8 bases. The V gene's germline CDR1 is SGDLS and CDR2 YYNGEE. The CDR3 loop spans 15 amino acids. J was trimmed by 3 bases and V by 0 bases; bases with no gene match: 5.

In this sample, this clone turned up once. The chain is built from TRBV15 and TRBJ1-2, with TRBD1 matching over 10 bases. The junction had 5 bases not matched to a gene; V was cut back by 1 base and J by 9 bases. Germline V gene sequence: CDR1 LNHNV, CDR2 YYDKDF (reference sequence). This CDR3 has 14 amino acids. CDR3 coding DNA: TGTGCCACCAGCAGAGTAGGACAGGGGGATCGCTACACCTTC. It translates to CATSRVGQGDRYTF. Combining the CDR3 with reference TRBV15 and TRBJ1-2 gives the whole variable domain DAMVIQNPRYQVTQFGKPVTLSCSQTLNHNVMYWYQQKSSQAPKLLFHYYDKDFNNEADTPDNFQSRRPNTSFCFLDIRSPGLGDTAMYLCATSRVGQGDRYTFGSGTRLTVV.

This rearrangement joins TRBV5-1 to TRBJ2-5; TRBD2 agrees at 12 bases. In germline, CDR1 is SGHRS, CDR2 YFSETQ. V was clipped by 4 bases and J by 0 bases; unmatched bases: 4. The CDR3 has 16 residues. CDR3 nucleotide sequence: TGCGCCAGCAGCCCTGGACTAGCGGGGTACCAAGAGACCCAGTACTTC. Translating it yields CASSPGLAGYQETQYF.

The V call is TRBV2, the J call TRBJ2-3; 12 bases map to TRBD2. The V and J ends lost 2 bases and 2 bases, in that order; junction bases with no gene match: 5. This CDR3 is 17 amino acids long. Germline V gene lookup returns CDR1 SNHLY and CDR2 FYNNEI. In DNA, the CDR3 is TGTGCCAGCAGTGAAAGGACTAGCGGGACTTACACAGATACGCAGTATTTT. As protein: CASSERTSGTYTDTQYF.

This chain joins TRBV6-2 or TRBV6-3 and TRBJ2-7, with 9 bases aligning to TRBD1. V shed 7 bases and J 4 bases; nucleotides not matched to a gene: 11. The length of the CDR3 is 15 residues. CDR1 and CDR2 (germline): MNHEY, SVGEGT. CDR3 sequence (DNA): TGTGCCAGCAACCCCGGACAGGGGATAGTATACGAGCAGTACTTC. It translates to CASNPGQGIVYEQYF.

V is TRBV11-2 and J is TRBJ1-6, with 7 bases fitting TRBD1. Germline lookup yields CDR1 SGHAT and CDR2 FQNNGV. The CDR3 runs 14 residues. V gave up 3 bases and J gave up 10 bases; unmatched junction bases: 6. Here the CDR3 DNA reads TGTGCCAGCAGCTTGGTCCAGGGGGAATCACCCCTCCACTTT. Translating gives CASSLVQGESPLHF.

This clone is a singleton in its sample. V is TRBV25-1 and J is TRBJ2-2; 7 nucleotides align to TRBD1. J lost 1 base, V lost 1 base, and 3 bases had no gene match. This CDR3 contains 16 residues. Germline CDR1 is MGHDK and CDR2 is SYGVNS. The CDR3 protein is CASSELRGLNTGELFF. The CDR3 nucleotides are TGTGCCAGCAGTGAATTGAGGGGGCTGAACACCGGGGAGCTGTTTTTT.

This clone was counted a single time. This chain uses TRBV7-8 with TRBJ1-5, with TRBD1 matching 10 bases. With V trimmed by 3 bases and J by 6 bases, 5 bases remained unmatched. CDR1 is SGHVS and CDR2 is FQNEAQ in the germline V gene. The CDR3 sequence is 15 residues long. CDR3 region: CASSLGQGRSQPQHF. CDR3 DNA sequence: TGTGCCAGCAGCTTGGGACAGGGGAGAAGTCAGCCCCAGCATTTT. Full variable domain (rest looked up from reference TRBV7-8 and TRBJ1-5): GAGVSQSPRYKVAKRGQDVALRCDPISGHVSLFWYQQALGQGPEFLTYFQNEAQLDKSGLPSDRFFAERPEGSVSTLKIQRTQQEDSAVYLCASSLGQGRSQPQHFGDGTRLSIL.

The rearrangement links TRBV20-1 to TRBJ2-3; D remains unclear. Germline lookup yields CDR1 DFQATT and CDR2 SNEGSKA (reference sequence). This CDR3 has 11 amino acids. Trimming cost V 3 bases and J 10 bases, with 11 bases left between them. CDR3 sequence (DNA): TGCAGTGCTAGTGCCGGGTCGTCGCAGTATTTT. Amino acids: CSASAGSSQYF.

This chain joins TRBV4-3 and TRBJ2-7, with 9 bases aligning to TRBD1. From germline, CDR1 is LGHNA and CDR2 YSLEER. The CDR3 runs 14 residues. Germline trimming cut 3 bases from V and 2 bases from J; bases unmatched to any gene: 2. The CDR3 nucleotides are TGCGCCAGCAGCCAGCGGGACAGGGCCTACGAGCAGTACTTC. Residues: CASSQRDRAYEQYF.

The count of this clone is one. The CDR3 DNA reads TGTGCCACCAGTGGTCGGGGAGGCTCCTACGAGCAGTACTTC. Its translation: CATSGRGGSYEQYF. The chain employs TRBV24-1 and TRBJ2-7; weak D call: TRBD2 (6 bases). CDR1 is KGHDR, CDR2 SFDVKD, per germline. The CDR3 totals 14 residues. Deletions cut 5 bases from V and 0 bases from J, with 10 bases between.

The gene calls are TRBV11-2 and TRBJ1-1; the match to TRBD1 covers 11 bases. The CDR3 contains 17 residues. Trimming at V came to 0 bases and at J to 5 bases, leaving 8 bases not matched to a gene. The germline V gene encodes CDR1 SGHAT and CDR2 FQNNGV. CDR3 residues: CASSLDAWTGGLTEAFF. Written as DNA, the CDR3 is TGTGCCAGCAGCTTAGATGCTTGGACAGGGGGCTTAACTGAAGCTTTCTTT.

J is TRBJ1-4 and V is TRBV25-1; 8 bases match TRBD1. Germline V gene data show CDR1 as MGHDK and CDR2 as SYGVNS. CDR3 size: 14 residues. Unmatched junction bases numbered 8, after V lost 7 bases and J lost 7 bases. The CDR3 spells CASTLGGQVEKLFF. DNA for the CDR3: TGTGCCAGCACCTTAGGGGGACAGGTTGAAAAACTGTTTTTT.

The gene calls are TRBV28 and TRBJ1-1; maybe TRBD1 (6 bases). The germline V gene encodes CDR1 MDHEN and CDR2 SYDVKM. The V gene lost 5 bases and the J gene lost 11 bases, with 12 bases spanning the gap. The CDR3 has 11 residues. The DNA of the CDR3 is TGTGCCAGCAGTCGCTACAGGGATGCTTTCTTT. Its protein is CASSRYRDAFF. The variable domain in full, with the rest retrieved from reference TRBV28 and TRBJ1-1, is DVKVTQSSRYLVKRTGEKVFLECVQDMDHENMFWYRQDPGLGLRLIYFSYDVKMKEKGDIPEGYSVSREKKERFSLILESASTNQTSMYLCASSRYRDAFFGQGTRLTVV.

The gene calls are TRBV4-2 and TRBJ1-1, with TRBD1 identical over 7 bases. The V segment lost 2 bases and the J segment 11 bases; nucleotides outside the gene matches: 11. The germline gives CDR1 LGHNA, CDR2 YNFKEQ. The CDR3 is 14 residues long. CDR3 nucleotides: TGTGCCAGCAGCCAACCTACGGACAGGCATGGGGCTTTCTTT. It encodes CASSQPTDRHGAFF.

This clone was seen a single time. The chain carries TRBV11-2 and TRBJ1-2; D is undetermined. Germline CDR1 is SGHAT and CDR2 is FQNNGV. The CDR3 covers 13 residues. Trimming shortened V by 1 base and J by 3 bases, and 6 bases separated the two germline ends. CDR3 loop: CASSLGTDYGYTF. The CDR3 DNA sequence: TGTGCCAGCAGCTTAGGTACGGACTATGGCTACACCTTC.

V usage is TRBV27 and J usage is TRBJ2-3, with TRBD1 as a possible D gene (6 bases). CDR1 MNHEY and CDR2 SMNVEV come from the germline V gene (reference sequence). The V end was cut by 4 bases, the J end by 5 bases, with 13 bases between. This CDR3 has 14 residues. DNA for the CDR3: TGTGCCAGCAGTTCCGAGGGGGTAGGAGATACGCAGTATTTT. Encoded protein: CASSSEGVGDTQYF.